One and the same sample provided the 19 T cell receptor beta chains below, sequenced in a study of cytomegalovirus exposure and HLA in healthy donors. PCR was performed using 60 Vbeta and 13 Jbeta primers. The table came from immunoSEQ multiplex PCR; TCRdb's copy has only in-frame clones and leaves some out. The table lists approximately 120,000 clones, roughly 78% of them singletons. The sample taken for sequencing was PBMCs. These receptors were collected from a man aged 25 to 45 in good health and CMV-seropositive.

The J gene is TRBJ2-3, the V gene TRBV2, with 7 nucleotides matching TRBD1. This CDR3 region has 15 residues. Losses at the gene ends were 2 bases for V and 1 base for J; bases not matched to a gene: 3. Germline-derived CDR1 and CDR2 are SNHLY and FYNNEI. CDR3 nucleotide sequence: TGTGCCAGCAGTGAAAGGCAGGGGGGCACAGATACGCAGTATTTT. Translated: CASSERQGGTDTQYF.

The rearrangement joins TRBV27 to TRBJ2-1, with 8 bases aligning to TRBD1. Germline V lookup: CDR1 MNHEY, CDR2 SMNVEV (reference sequence). V lost 3 bases and J lost 6; bases outside the gene matches: 7. The length of the CDR3 is 15 residues. Here the CDR3 DNA reads TGTGCCAGCAGTTTTAGGACAGGGCTTAGCAATGAGCAGTTCTTC. It specifies CASSFRTGLSNEQFF.

This clone has more than one count but fewer than ten. The V gene is TRBV23-1, the J gene TRBJ1-3; D might be TRBD1 (5 bases). TRBV23-1 is recorded as an ORF, its role being uncertain. V lost 2 bases and J lost 4, with 12 bases in between. There are 15 residues in the CDR3. The CDR3 here is CASSQRSGIGNTIYF. DNA of the CDR3: TGCGCCAGCAGTCAACGGTCAGGGATCGGAAACACCATATATTTT.

V is TRBV5-6 and J is TRBJ1-4; 9 positions match TRBD1. CDR1 and CDR2 (germline): SGHDT, YYEEEE. CDR3 length: 14 residues. J was trimmed by 8 bases and V by 4 bases; bases with no gene match: 6. The CDR3 coding sequence is TGTGCCAGCAGCCTCGGGACAGGGCAGGAAAAACTGTTTTTT. Translated: CASSLGTGQEKLFF.

The chain joins TRBV29-1 to TRBJ2-7; D is possibly TRBD2 (6 bases). This CDR3 has 14 amino acids. V was cut by 2 bases and J by 2 bases, with 13 bases left in between. Germline CDR1 reads SQVTM; CDR2 reads ANQGSEA. The CDR3 here is CSVERRDRPYEQYF. CDR3 coding DNA: TGCAGCGTTGAACGGCGGGATCGACCCTACGAGCAGTACTTC.

The rearrangement joins TRBV10-3 to TRBJ2-1; 9 bases map to TRBD2. The length of the CDR3 is 15 residues. V dropped 0 bases and J dropped 7; count of bases not matched to a gene: 4. Germline V gene lookup returns CDR1 ENHRY and CDR2 SYGVKD. CDR3 region: CAISESREGGNEQFF. Written as DNA, the CDR3 is TGTGCCATCAGTGAGTCGCGGGAGGGCGGGAATGAGCAGTTCTTC.

This sequence joins TRBV4-2 and TRBJ1-4, with TRBD1 matching 10 bases. V shed 4 bases and J 8 bases; nucleotides not matched to a gene: 7. There are 15 residues in the CDR3. Germline values: CDR1 LGHNA, CDR2 YNFKEQ. The CDR3 DNA is TGTGCCAGCAGCCTGACAGGGGGCGAAATCGAAAAACTGTTTTTT. Its translation: CASSLTGGEIEKLFF.

The chain recombines TRBV5-1 with TRBJ2-3; unclear D gene. The CDR3 extends over 15 amino acids. Trimming left V 0 bases short and J 3 bases short, with 11 bases between. CDR1 and CDR2 (germline): SGHRS, YFSETQ. CDR3: CASSLGAVLTDTQYF. CDR3 coding DNA: TGCGCCAGCAGCTTGGGGGCAGTTCTTACAGATACGCAGTATTTT.

The chain employs TRBV5-1 and TRBJ1-6; TRBD1 matches 8 bases. Trimming removed 0 bases from V and 6 bases from J; junction bases left unmatched: 2. Germline assignment: CDR1 SGHRS and CDR2 YFSETQ. The CDR3 is 15 residues long. CDR3 residues: CASSLGQGPNSPLHF. The DNA of the CDR3 is TGCGCCAGCAGCTTGGGACAGGGGCCTAATTCACCCCTCCACTTT.

The chain recombines TRBV27 with TRBJ1-2, with D tentatively TRBD1 (5 bases). The CDR3 covers 16 residues. The germline V and J ends were trimmed by 5 bases and 4 bases, with 20 bases remaining between them. In germline, CDR1 is MNHEY, CDR2 SMNVEV (reference sequence). CDR3 amino acids: CASSPRLGQMGYGYTF. CDR3 sequence (DNA): TGTGCCAGCAGTCCCCGGTTGGGGCAGATGGGCTATGGCTACACCTTC.

The genes are TRBV19 and TRBJ1-5; TRBD1 agrees at 8 bases. V lost 4 bases to trimming and J lost 9 bases; unmatched junction nucleotides: 17. CDR1 is LNHDA and CDR2 is SQIVND in the germline V gene (reference sequence). The length of the CDR3 is 17 residues. The CDR3 coding sequence is TGTGCCAGTAGTAAGCGGGGCGACAGGGGCCGCATAAGGCCCCAGCATTTT. This translates into CASSKRGDRGRIRPQHF.

V is TRBV5-4 and J is TRBJ1-1; D is undetermined. Per the germline V gene, CDR1 is SGHNT and CDR2 is YYREEE (reference sequence). V lost 0 bases to trimming and J lost 0 bases, with 3 bases between them. There are 13 residues in the CDR3. CDR3 sequence reads: CASSLALNTEAFF. The DNA for the CDR3 is TGTGCCAGCAGCTTGGCTCTGAACACTGAAGCTTTCTTT.

The V call is TRBV30, the J call TRBJ1-2; no clear D. V was shortened by 0 bases and J by 6 bases, with 8 bases between the two germline ends. This CDR3 comprises 12 residues. The V gene's germline CDR1 is GTSNPN and CDR2 SVGIG (reference sequence). CDR3 coding DNA: TGTGCCTGGAGTGTAGGAGGAAATGGCTACACCTTC. It translates to CAWSVGGNGYTF.

The gene calls are TRBV13 and TRBJ1-4; 7 nucleotides agree with TRBD1. Germline trimming cut 5 bases from V and 4 bases from J; bases unmatched to any gene: 7. CDR1 PRHDT and CDR2 FYEKMQ come from the germline V gene (reference sequence). The CDR3 covers 15 residues. CDR3 bases: TGTGCCAGCAGCACCTGGGACAGAGGTAATGAAAAACTGTTTTTT. This gives the protein CASSTWDRGNEKLFF.

CDR3 in amino acids: CASSVNWQREQYF. The CDR3, as DNA: TGTGCCAGCAGTGTGAATTGGCAGCGCGAGCAGTACTTC. V is TRBV2 and J is TRBJ2-7; no firm D call. The germline gives CDR1 SNHLY, CDR2 FYNNEI. Trimming pared 4 bases from V and 6 bases from J, leaving 13 bases between. The CDR3 sequence is 13 residues long.

V usage is TRBV7-2 and J usage is TRBJ2-6, with 11 bases that match TRBD1. Unmatched junction bases numbered 1, after V lost 4 bases and J lost 2 bases. CDR1 is SGHTA, CDR2 FQGNSA, per germline. CDR3 length: 16 residues. CDR3 in DNA: TGTGCCAGCAGCTGGGGACAGGGGGCTGGGGCCAACGTCCTGACTTTC. Translating gives CASSWGQGAGANVLTF.

V and J are TRBV6-5 and TRBJ1-1, with no clear D. Germline CDR1 and CDR2: MNHEY and SVGAGI. V was shortened by 2 bases and J by 6 bases, with 13 bases between the two germline ends. The CDR3 totals 14 residues. CDR3 protein: CASSYIRGESEAFF. The CDR3 nucleotides are TGTGCCAGCAGTTACATCCGCGGTGAGTCTGAAGCTTTCTTT.

The chain joins TRBV11-3 to TRBJ2-2; 9 nucleotides agree with TRBD1. The germline CDR1 and CDR2 sequences are SGHNT and YENEEA. The J segment lost 7 bases and the V segment lost 4 bases, leaving 7 bases of the junction unmatched. The CDR3 runs to 15 residues. This CDR3 reads CASSSGQGTGGELFF. The CDR3 DNA follows: TGTGCCAGCAGCTCAGGACAGGGGACAGGCGGGGAGCTGTTTTTT. The full variable domain, its missing parts supplied by reference TRBV11-3 and TRBJ2-2, is EAGVVQSPRYKIIEKKQPVAFWCNPISGHNTLYWYLQNLGQGPELLIRYENEEAVDDSQLPKDRFSAERLKGVDSTLKIQPAELGDSAVYLCASSSGQGTGGELFFGEGSRLTVL.

The rearrangement joins TRBV2 to TRBJ2-3, with a weak D call TRBD1 (6 bases). Germline V CDR1 and CDR2: SNHLY, FYNNEI. The V and J ends lost 4 bases and 9 bases respectively, with 11 bases between them. The CDR3 contains 12 residues. CDR3 sequence reads: CASSVTGVTQYF. The DNA of the CDR3 is TGTGCCAGCAGTGTGACAGGTGTCACGCAGTATTTT.